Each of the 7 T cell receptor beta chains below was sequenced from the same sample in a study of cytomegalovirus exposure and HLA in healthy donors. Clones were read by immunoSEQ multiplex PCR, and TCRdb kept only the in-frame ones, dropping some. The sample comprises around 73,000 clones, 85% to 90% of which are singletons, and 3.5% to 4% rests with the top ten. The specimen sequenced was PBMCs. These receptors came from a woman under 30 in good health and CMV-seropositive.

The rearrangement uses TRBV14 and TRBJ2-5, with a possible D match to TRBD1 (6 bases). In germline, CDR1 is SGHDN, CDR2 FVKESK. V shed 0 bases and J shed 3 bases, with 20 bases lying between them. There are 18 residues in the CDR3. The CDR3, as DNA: TGTGCCAGCAGCCAAGATCTACCCAGGGGCAAAACTAAAGAGACCCAGTACTTC. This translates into CASSQDLPRGKTKETQYF.

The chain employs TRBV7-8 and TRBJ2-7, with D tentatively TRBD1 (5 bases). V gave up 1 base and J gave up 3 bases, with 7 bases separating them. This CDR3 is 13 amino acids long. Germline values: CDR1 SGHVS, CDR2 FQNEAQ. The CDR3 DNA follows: TGTGCCAGCAGCTTAGGACAGTTCTACGAGCAGTACTTC. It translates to CASSLGQFYEQYF. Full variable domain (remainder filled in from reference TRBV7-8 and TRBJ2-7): GAGVSQSPRYKVAKRGQDVALRCDPISGHVSLFWYQQALGQGPEFLTYFQNEAQLDKSGLPSDRFFAERPEGSVSTLKIQRTQQEDSAVYLCASSLGQFYEQYFGPGTRLTVT.

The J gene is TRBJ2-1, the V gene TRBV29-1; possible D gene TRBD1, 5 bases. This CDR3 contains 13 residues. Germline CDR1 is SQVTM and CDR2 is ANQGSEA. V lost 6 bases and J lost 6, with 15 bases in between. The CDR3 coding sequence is TGCAGCGTGCAGGGTGGGCCCTCCAATGAGCAGTTCTTC. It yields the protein CSVQGGPSNEQFF.

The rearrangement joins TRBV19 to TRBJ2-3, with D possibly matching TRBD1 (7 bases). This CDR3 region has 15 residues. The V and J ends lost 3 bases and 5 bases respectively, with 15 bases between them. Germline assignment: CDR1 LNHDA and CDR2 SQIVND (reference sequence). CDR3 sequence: CASSMGGQKQDTQYF. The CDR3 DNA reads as TGTGCCAGTAGTATGGGGGGACAGAAACAAGATACGCAGTATTTT.

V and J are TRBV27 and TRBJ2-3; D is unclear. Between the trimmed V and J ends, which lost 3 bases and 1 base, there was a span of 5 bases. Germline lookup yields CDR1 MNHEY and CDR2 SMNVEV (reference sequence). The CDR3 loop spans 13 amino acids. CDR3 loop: CASSFQGTDTQYF. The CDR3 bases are TGTGCCAGCAGTTTTCAGGGCACAGATACGCAGTATTTT.

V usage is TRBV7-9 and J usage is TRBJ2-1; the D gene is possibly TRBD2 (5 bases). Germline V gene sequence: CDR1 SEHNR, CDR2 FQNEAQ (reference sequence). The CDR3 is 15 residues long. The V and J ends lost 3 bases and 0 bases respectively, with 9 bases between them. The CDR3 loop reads CASSFPGNSYNEQFF. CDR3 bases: TGTGCCAGCAGCTTTCCCGGGAACTCCTACAATGAGCAGTTCTTC.

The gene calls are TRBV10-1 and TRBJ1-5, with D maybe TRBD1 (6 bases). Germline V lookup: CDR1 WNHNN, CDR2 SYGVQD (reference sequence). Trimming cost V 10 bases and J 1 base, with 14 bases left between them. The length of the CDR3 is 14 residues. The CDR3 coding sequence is TGCGCCACCGAGGGGGTTTGGAGCAATCAGCCCCAGCATTTT. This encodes CATEGVWSNQPQHF.